The next 9 T cell receptor beta chains were all read from a single sample in a study of T-cell reconstitution after alpha-beta-depleted transplantation in children. As it was prepared, the TCRbeta library received unique molecular identifiers. Via MiXCR, TCRdb re-called the PCR reads, giving one row per CDR3 protein. The sample records roughly 340,000 distinct CDR3 sequences, 15% to 20% being singletons. Here the sequenced sample was PBMCs, mostly from graft donor cells, taken 360 days after TCRalphabeta/CD19-depleted stem cell transplant. These TCRs come from a male patient between 2 and 10 years old who had a stem cell transplant for acute lymphoblastic leukemia, so the T cells may come from the graft donor.

This clonotype was seen repeatedly, ten times or more. V is TRBV7-9 and J is TRBJ2-2; 12 nucleotides line up with TRBD2. Germline CDR1 SEHNR, CDR2 FQNEAQ (reference sequence). This CDR3 is 14 amino acids long. Trimming removed 6 bases from V and 7 bases from J; junction bases left unmatched: 3. In DNA, the CDR3 is TGTGCCAGCAGTTGGACTAGCGGGGACGGGGAGCTGTTTTTT. Translating gives CASSWTSGDGELFF.

This clonotype came up a few times. This chain uses TRBV6-2 or TRBV6-3 with TRBJ1-6, with 7 bases identical to TRBD1. This CDR3 is built from 17 residues. CDR1 and CDR2 (germline): MNHEY, SVGEGT. V shed 0 bases, J shed 7 bases, and the junction held 9 bases outside the gene matches. CDR3 bases: TGTGCCAGCAGTTACTCGAAGTCGGGACAGCTAAATTCACCCCTCCACTTT. Translated, it gives CASSYSKSGQLNSPLHF.

V is TRBV3-1 and J is TRBJ2-5; D is unresolved. The CDR3 is made up of 16 amino acids. Trimming removed 2 bases from V and 3 bases from J, with 16 bases in between. The germline gives CDR1 LGHDT, CDR2 YNNKEL (reference sequence). The CDR3 sequence: CASSQYQLGSKETQYF. CDR3 nucleotides: TGTGCCAGCAGCCAATACCAACTTGGGTCGAAAGAGACCCAGTACTTC.

This clonotype was counted ten times or more. The CDR3 is CSAISPVAGAVFLEQFF. CDR3 DNA: TGCAGTGCTATATCCCCGGTGGCGGGGGCCGTTTTTCTAGAGCAGTTCTTC. The chain has TRBV20-1 and TRBJ2-1, with TRBD2 as a possible D gene (7 bases). Trimming took off 4 bases at V and 10 bases at J, with 29 bases between the two ends. Germline lookup yields CDR1 DFQATT and CDR2 SNEGSKA (reference sequence). The CDR3 is 17 residues long.

This clonotype was counted at least ten times. The chain uses TRBV4-3 and TRBJ2-1; D gene unclear. Per germline, CDR1 LGHNA and CDR2 YSLEER. The germline V and J ends were trimmed by 0 bases and 0 bases, with 6 bases remaining between them. The CDR3 contains 15 residues. CDR3 in amino acids: CASSQDYSSYNEQFF. In DNA, the CDR3 is TGCGCCAGCAGCCAAGATTATAGCTCCTACAATGAGCAGTTCTTC.

The sample holds many counts of this clonotype. This sequence joins TRBV7-9 and TRBJ2-2; 8 bases are a match to TRBD2. The CDR3 runs to 16 residues. Per the germline V gene, CDR1 is SEHNR and CDR2 is FQNEAQ (reference sequence). V lost 5 bases, J lost 2 bases, and 7 bases stayed unmatched. The DNA for the CDR3 is TGTGCCAGCAGCCCGGTTAGCGGGGCCAACACCGGGGAGCTGTTTTTT. It specifies CASSPVSGANTGELFF. The full variable domain, completed using reference TRBV7-9 and TRBJ2-2, is DTGVSQNPRHKITKRGQNVTFRCDPISEHNRLYWYRQTLGQGPEFLTYFQNEAQLEKSRLLSDRFSAERPKGSFSTLEIQRTEQGDSAMYLCASSPVSGANTGELFFGEGSRLTVL.

The rearrangement links TRBV9 to TRBJ1-5; D is undetermined. CDR1 SGDLS and CDR2 YYNGEE come from the germline V gene. CDR3 length: 14 amino acids. Trimming stripped 3 bases from V and 0 bases from J, with 7 bases between. The CDR3 nucleotides are TGTGCCAGCAGCGCCGGGCCTAGCAATCAGCCCCAGCATTTT. This encodes CASSAGPSNQPQHF.

This clonotype was seen ten or more times. The chain employs TRBV6-1 and TRBJ2-1; the D is unclear. Germline lookup yields CDR1 MNHNS and CDR2 SASEGT. Trimming left V 1 base short and J 10 bases short, with 11 bases between. The CDR3 is made up of 13 amino acids. The CDR3 bases are TGTGCCAGCAGTGAAGTTGTCCGCCGCGAGCAGTTCTTC. This sequence encodes CASSEVVRREQFF.

This clonotype appeared a few times. The chain combines TRBV7-9 with TRBJ2-1; 7 nucleotides match TRBD2. Germline trimming cut 4 bases from V and 6 bases from J; bases unmatched to any gene: 6. This CDR3 has 14 amino acids. Germline-derived CDR1 and CDR2 are SEHNR and FQNEAQ (reference sequence). Here the CDR3 DNA reads TGTGCCAGCAGCTCGAGGGGAGGGCTCAATGAGCAGTTCTTC. Translating gives CASSSRGGLNEQFF.